The 22 T cell receptor beta chains given below trace back to one sample, sequenced in a study of control samples from healthy donors and cancer patients. The data were produced by immunoSEQ multiplex PCR, yet TCRdb's version contains in-frame clones alone and is incomplete. The sample yields approximately 150,000 clones, under 95% seen once. The specimen sequenced was blood. The receptors were sampled from a man between 18 and 35 years old in good health.

In its sample, this clone was seen a few times. This rearrangement joins TRBV12-3 or TRBV12-4 to TRBJ2-5; TRBD2 might be the D (5 bases). Between the trimmed V and J ends, which lost 3 bases and 5 bases, there was a span of 10 bases. There are 13 residues in the CDR3. This CDR3 reads CASSFGGPETQYF. The CDR3 DNA reads as TGTGCCAGCAGTTTCGGCGGGCCGGAGACCCAGTACTTC.

In the case of this clone: This same CDR3 is encoded by further DNA sequences in the sample. V is TRBV27 and J is TRBJ1-5, with D possibly TRBD1 on 6 matching bases. V was cut by 5 bases and J by 3 bases, with 11 bases left in between. Germline V gene lookup returns CDR1 MNHEY and CDR2 SMNVEV (reference sequence). The CDR3 consists of 14 residues. The CDR3 region has the DNA TGTGCCAGCAGTCTTACAGGGTACAATCAGCCCCAGCATTTT. It codes for CASSLTGYNQPQHF.

This rearrangement joins TRBV4-1 to TRBJ1-2; D perhaps matches TRBD1 (6 bases). CDR1 and CDR2 from the germline V gene are MGHRA and YSYEKL. V lost 3 bases, J lost 5 bases, and 10 bases lay in between. The CDR3 totals 13 residues. CDR3 region: CASSQNREYGYTF. CDR3 bases: TGCGCCAGCAGCCAGAACAGGGAGTATGGCTACACCTTC.

This clone was seen a single time. The rearrangement uses TRBV20-1 and TRBJ1-6; D gene unclear. This CDR3 contains 14 residues. Germline CDR1 reads DFQATT; CDR2 reads SNEGSKA (reference sequence). Trimming left V 3 bases short and J 7 bases short, with 13 bases between. The CDR3 bases are TGCAGTGCTAGTGGAGCAGGTTACAATTCACCCCTCCACTTT. As protein: CSASGAGYNSPLHF.

The chain employs TRBV7-9 and TRBJ1-3; TRBD1 agrees at 7 bases. V dropped 1 base and J dropped 0; count of bases not matched to a gene: 0. The CDR3 has 15 amino acids. Looked up from germline, CDR1 is SEHNR and CDR2 is FQNEAQ (reference sequence). CDR3 protein: CASSLDRGSGNTIYF. Here the CDR3 DNA reads TGTGCCAGCAGCTTAGACAGGGGCTCTGGAAACACCATATATTTT. The whole variable domain, remainder taken from reference TRBV7-9 and TRBJ1-3, is DTGVSQNPRHKITKRGQNVTFRCDPISEHNRLYWYRQTLGQGPEFLTYFQNEAQLEKSRLLSDRFSAERPKGSFSTLEIQRTEQGDSAMYLCASSLDRGSGNTIYFGEGSWLTVV.

This rearrangement joins TRBV6-5 to TRBJ2-7; D is unresolved. Deletions cut 6 bases from V and 4 bases from J, with 13 bases between. The CDR3 has 13 residues. CDR1 MNHEY and CDR2 SVGAGI come from the germline V gene. CDR3 residues: CASRTRTLYEQYF. As DNA, the CDR3 is TGTGCCAGCAGAACTCGGACCCTTTACGAGCAGTACTTC.

The J gene is TRBJ2-1, the V gene TRBV4-3, with 11 nucleotides matching TRBD2. The trim removed 2 bases at V and 4 bases at J, leaving 1 base unmatched. Per the germline V gene, CDR1 is LGHNA and CDR2 is YSLEER. The CDR3 sequence is 15 residues long. CDR3 in amino acids: CASSQLAGGYNEQFF. Written as DNA, the CDR3 is TGCGCCAGCAGCCAACTAGCGGGGGGATACAATGAGCAGTTCTTC.

This rearrangement joins TRBV5-1 to TRBJ1-1; TRBD1 might be the D (5 bases). Germline values: CDR1 SGHRS, CDR2 YFSETQ. Trimming shortened V by 4 bases and J by 2 bases, and 12 bases separated the two germline ends. CDR3 length: 14 residues. Written as DNA, the CDR3 is TGCGCCAGCAGCGGCGGTGGGGGTAACACTGAAGCTTTCTTT. This translates into CASSGGGGNTEAFF.

This clone was seen just once. The chain joins TRBV7-9 to TRBJ2-5; TRBD2 agrees at 8 bases. CDR3 length: 14 residues. Trimming took 5 bases from V and 4 from J; bases not matched to a gene: 6. Per the germline V gene, CDR1 is SEHNR and CDR2 is FQNEAQ (reference sequence). Here the CDR3 reads CASSPGLEGETQYF. The CDR3 coding sequence is TGTGCCAGCAGCCCGGGACTAGAGGGAGAGACCCAGTACTTC.

The chain links TRBV2 to TRBJ1-1; no clear D gene. The CDR3 totals 13 residues. Trimming removed 9 bases at V and 0 bases at J, with 11 bases between. Germline lookup yields CDR1 SNHLY and CDR2 FYNNEI. The CDR3 DNA reads TGTGCCAGGCGTAACACAGTGAACACTGAAGCTTTCTTT. As protein: CARRNTVNTEAFF.

The chain combines TRBV25-1 with TRBJ2-7, with 8 bases fitting TRBD2. CDR1 is MGHDK and CDR2 is SYGVNS in the germline V gene. Unmatched junction bases numbered 11, after V lost 7 bases and J lost 3 bases. The CDR3 spans 15 residues. DNA for the CDR3: TGTGCCAGCACCGACTCGGGGGGGCCGGGCTACGAGCAGTACTTC. The encoded protein is CASTDSGGPGYEQYF.

The chain combines TRBV7-2 with TRBJ1-3; 7 bases map to TRBD1. Per germline, CDR1 SGHTA and CDR2 FQGNSA. The CDR3 is 14 residues long. The ends lost 3 bases at V and 4 bases at J; junction bases unmatched: 3. The CDR3 coding sequence is TGTGCCAGCAGCTTCGACAGGGCGGGAAACACCATATATTTT. Protein product: CASSFDRAGNTIYF.

The J gene is TRBJ2-5, the V gene TRBV11-1; 7 nucleotides agree with TRBD2. V shed 5 bases and J 2 bases; nucleotides not matched to a gene: 8. Germline loops: CDR1 SGHAT, CDR2 FQDESV (reference sequence). The CDR3 runs 15 residues. The CDR3 sequence: CASSRAASGQETQYF. The CDR3 bases are TGTGCCAGCAGCCGGGCGGCTAGCGGACAAGAGACCCAGTACTTC.

The chain recombines TRBV10-3 with TRBJ1-5; D might be TRBD1 (6 bases). CDR1 and CDR2 (germline): ENHRY, SYGVKD. The V end was cut by 2 bases, the J end by 6 bases, with 14 bases between. CDR3 size: 15 residues. The CDR3 here is CAISEGREGGQPQHF. Written as DNA, the CDR3 is TGTGCCATCAGTGAGGGCAGGGAAGGGGGTCAGCCCCAGCATTTT.

The chain is built from TRBV28 and TRBJ2-3; 7 nucleotides agree with TRBD2. The J segment lost 2 bases and the V segment lost 4 bases, leaving 15 bases of the junction unmatched. The CDR3 loop spans 18 amino acids. Germline V gene data show CDR1 as MDHEN and CDR2 as SYDVKM. CDR3 in amino acids: CASSYGFRRGKITDTQYF. For the CDR3, the DNA is TGTGCCAGCAGTTACGGGTTCCGGCGGGGGAAGATCACAGATACGCAGTATTTT. Full variable domain (remainder filled in from reference TRBV28 and TRBJ2-3): DVKVTQSSRYLVKRTGEKVFLECVQDMDHENMFWYRQDPGLGLRLIYFSYDVKMKEKGDIPEGYSVSREKKERFSLILESASTNQTSMYLCASSYGFRRGKITDTQYFGPGTRLTVL.

This chain links TRBV5-4 with TRBJ2-1, with D unclear. Trimming removed 2 bases at V and 7 bases at J, with 16 bases between. The CDR3 runs 15 residues. CDR1 and CDR2 (germline): SGHNT, YYREEE (reference sequence). Here the CDR3 reads CASSLSMAAWNEQFF. The CDR3 DNA reads TGTGCCAGCAGCTTAAGCATGGCCGCGTGGAATGAGCAGTTCTTC.

V usage is TRBV4-1 and J usage is TRBJ1-3; D uncertain. The V and J ends lost 0 bases and 2 bases respectively, with 8 bases between them. CDR3 size: 15 residues. CDR1 is MGHRA, CDR2 YSYEKL, per germline. In DNA, the CDR3 is TGCGCCAGCAGCCAAGATCCAGGAACTGGAAACACCATATATTTT. Translated, it gives CASSQDPGTGNTIYF.

The CDR3 spells CASSQGAGAYNEQFF. CDR3 nucleotides: TGCGCCAGCAGCCAAGGAGCGGGGGCCTACAATGAGCAGTTCTTC. The chain combines TRBV4-1 with TRBJ2-1; 8 positions agree with TRBD2. The CDR3 sequence is 15 residues long. Germline CDR1 MGHRA, CDR2 YSYEKL. The J segment lost 2 bases and the V segment lost 1 base, leaving 1 base of the junction unmatched.

The V call is TRBV12-3 or TRBV12-4, the J call TRBJ1-6; no clear D gene. The CDR3 consists of 12 residues. The V and J ends lost 5 bases and 6 bases respectively, with 5 bases between them. The CDR3 loop is CASSTSNSPLHF. DNA for the CDR3: TGTGCCAGCAGTACCTCTAATTCACCCCTCCACTTT.

This rearrangement joins TRBV19 to TRBJ1-1; 7 bases agree with TRBD1. After removal of 6 bases from V and 7 bases from J, the junction contained 32 bases not matched to a gene. Germline V gene data show CDR1 as LNHDA and CDR2 as SQIVND (reference sequence). This CDR3 comprises 21 residues. The CDR3 reads CASRPSLGGADWLYGTDEAFF. In DNA, the CDR3 is TGTGCCAGTAGGCCCAGTCTCGGGGGCGCGGACTGGTTGTACGGGACAGATGAAGCTTTCTTT.

V is TRBV4-2 and J is TRBJ1-2; the D gene is possibly TRBD1 (6 bases). This CDR3 has 14 amino acids. V was clipped by 4 bases and J by 0 bases, with 9 bases between them. Germline values: CDR1 LGHNA, CDR2 YNFKEQ. CDR3 sequence reads: CASSRGTSNYGYTF. Written as DNA, the CDR3 is TGTGCCAGCAGCCGAGGGACATCTAACTATGGCTACACCTTC.

The DNA of the CDR3 is TGTGCCAGTAGTACGACAGGGGGCACCGGGGAGCTGTTTTTT. Translation gives CASSTTGGTGELFF. The chain joins TRBV19 to TRBJ2-2, with 9 bases fitting TRBD1. Germline lookup yields CDR1 LNHDA and CDR2 SQIVND (reference sequence). The CDR3 consists of 14 residues. V shed 4 bases and J 4 bases; nucleotides not matched to a gene: 1.